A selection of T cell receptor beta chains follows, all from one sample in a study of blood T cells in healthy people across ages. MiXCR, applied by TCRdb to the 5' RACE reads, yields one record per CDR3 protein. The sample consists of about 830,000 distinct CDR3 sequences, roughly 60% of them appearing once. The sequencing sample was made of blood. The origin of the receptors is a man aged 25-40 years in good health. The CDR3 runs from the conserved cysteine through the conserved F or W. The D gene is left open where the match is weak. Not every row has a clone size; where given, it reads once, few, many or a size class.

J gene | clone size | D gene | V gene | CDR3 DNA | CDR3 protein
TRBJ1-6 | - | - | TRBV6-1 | TGTGCCAGCAGAAGAGTGGCAGTCAATTCACCCCTCCACTTT | CASRRVAVNSPLHF
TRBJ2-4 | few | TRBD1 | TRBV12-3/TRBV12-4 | TGTGCCAGCAGCCCCCCAGGGGGCTGGAACATTCAGTACTTC | CASSPPGGWNIQYF
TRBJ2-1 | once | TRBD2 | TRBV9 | TGTGCCAGCAGCGTAGCCCCGGGGGTCGTAGCGGGGGGTTCCAATGAGCAGTTCTTC | CASSVAPGVVAGGSNEQFF
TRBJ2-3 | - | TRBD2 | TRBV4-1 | TGCGCCAGCAGCAACGTGGGGCGGGAGCCAGGGACGACAGATACGCAGTATTTT | CASSNVGREPGTTDTQYF
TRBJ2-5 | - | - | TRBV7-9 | TGTGCCATTACTACAGGGTCCTTCCAAGAGACCCAGTACTTC | CAITTGSFQETQYF
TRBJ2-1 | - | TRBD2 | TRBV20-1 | TGCAGTGCTACAGCGGGAGTCCTGGGTGGTGAGCAGTTCTTC | CSATAGVLGGEQFF
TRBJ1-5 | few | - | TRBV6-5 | TGTGCCAGCACTACAGGGTACAATCAGCCCCAGCATTTT | CASTTGYNQPQHF
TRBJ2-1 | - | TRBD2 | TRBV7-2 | TGTGCCACCTCACCTCGGCCGGGGGGAAACTACAATGAGCAGTTCTTC | CATSPRPGGNYNEQFF
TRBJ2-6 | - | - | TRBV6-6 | TGTGCCAGCAGTCCGCGGCCCGGGGCCAACGTCCTGACTTTC | CASSPRPGANVLTF
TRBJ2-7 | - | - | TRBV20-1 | TGCAGTGCTAACACTGACCTGGGGGAGACCCTGTACTTC | CSANTDLGETLYF
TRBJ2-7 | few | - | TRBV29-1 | TGCAGCGTTGAAGAGGGGGCAAAAGGCGACGAGCAGTACTTC | CSVEEGAKGDEQYF
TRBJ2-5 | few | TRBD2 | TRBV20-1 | TGCAGTGCTCCGACTAGCGGGGGGCAAGAGACCCAGTACTTC | CSAPTSGGQETQYF
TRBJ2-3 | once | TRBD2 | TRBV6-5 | TGTGCCAGCAGTTACTTCGGGGGGTCCCCAAGCACAGATACGCAGTATTTT | CASSYFGGSPSTDTQYF
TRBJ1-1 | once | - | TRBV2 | TGTGCCAGCGCTGGACGGTCAAACACTGAAGCTTTCTTT | CASAGRSNTEAFF
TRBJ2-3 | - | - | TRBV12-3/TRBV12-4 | TGTGCCAGCAGTATACCGGGCACCACTAGCACAGATACGCAGTATTTT | CASSIPGTTSTDTQYF
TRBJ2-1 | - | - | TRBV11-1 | TGTGCCAGCAGCTTAGGTAGAAGGCAGGTTTTATACAATGAGCAGTTCTTC | CASSLGRRQVLYNEQFF
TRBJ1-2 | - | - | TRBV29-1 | TGCAGCGCCGGGACACTACCCCATGGCTACACCTTC | CSAGTLPHGYTF